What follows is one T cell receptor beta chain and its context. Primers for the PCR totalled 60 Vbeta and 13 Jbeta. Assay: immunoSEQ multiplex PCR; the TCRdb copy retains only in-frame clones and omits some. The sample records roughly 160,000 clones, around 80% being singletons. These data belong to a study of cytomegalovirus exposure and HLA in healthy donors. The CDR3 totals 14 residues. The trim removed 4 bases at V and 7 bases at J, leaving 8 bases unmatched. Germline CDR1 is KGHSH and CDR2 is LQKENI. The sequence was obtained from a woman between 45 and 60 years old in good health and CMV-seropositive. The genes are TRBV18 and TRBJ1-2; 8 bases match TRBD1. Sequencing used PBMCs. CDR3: CASSQERTGCGYTF. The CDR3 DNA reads TGTGCCAGCTCACAAGAACGGACAGGGTGTGGCTACACCTTC.